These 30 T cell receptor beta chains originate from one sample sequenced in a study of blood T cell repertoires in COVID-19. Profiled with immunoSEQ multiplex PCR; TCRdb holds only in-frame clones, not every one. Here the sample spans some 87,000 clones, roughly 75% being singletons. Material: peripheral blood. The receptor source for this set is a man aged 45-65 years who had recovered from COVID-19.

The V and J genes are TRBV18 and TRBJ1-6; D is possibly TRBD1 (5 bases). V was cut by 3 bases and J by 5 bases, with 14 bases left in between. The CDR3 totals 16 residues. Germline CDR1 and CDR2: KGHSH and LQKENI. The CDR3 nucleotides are TGTGCCAGCTCACCTCTCGGCAGGGCGGATAATTCACCCCTCCACTTT. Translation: CASSPLGRADNSPLHF.

The CDR3 spells CASSRAGTRKPGELFF. The CDR3 bases are TGCGCCAGCAGCCGGGCCGGGACTAGAAAACCCGGGGAGCTGTTTTTT. V is TRBV5-1 and J is TRBJ2-2; 8 positions agree with TRBD2. The trim removed 4 bases at V and 6 bases at J, leaving 11 bases unmatched. This CDR3 spans 16 amino acids. Germline lookup yields CDR1 SGHRS and CDR2 YFSETQ. The full variable domain, with the rest looked up from reference TRBV5-1 and TRBJ2-2, is KAGVTQTPRYLIKTRGQQVTLSCSPISGHRSVSWYQQTPGQGLQFLFEYFSETQRNKGNFPGRFSGRQFSNSRSEMNVSTLELGDSALYLCASSRAGTRKPGELFFGEGSRLTVL.

CDR3 sequence (DNA): TGTGCCACCAGTGACTGGAGGGGACAGGCGTATGAGCAGTTCTTC. Translated, it gives CATSDWRGQAYEQFF. V gene TRBV24-1 combines with J gene TRBJ2-1; 8 positions match TRBD1. The length of the CDR3 is 15 residues. The V and J ends lost 4 bases and 8 bases, in that order; junction bases with no gene match: 9. In germline, CDR1 is KGHDR, CDR2 SFDVKD.

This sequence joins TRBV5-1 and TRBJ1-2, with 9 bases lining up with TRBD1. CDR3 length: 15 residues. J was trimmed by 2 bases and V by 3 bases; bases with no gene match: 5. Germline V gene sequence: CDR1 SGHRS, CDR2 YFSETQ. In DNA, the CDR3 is TGCGCCAGCAGCTGGACAGGGGAGAGAAACTATGGCTACACCTTC. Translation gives CASSWTGERNYGYTF.

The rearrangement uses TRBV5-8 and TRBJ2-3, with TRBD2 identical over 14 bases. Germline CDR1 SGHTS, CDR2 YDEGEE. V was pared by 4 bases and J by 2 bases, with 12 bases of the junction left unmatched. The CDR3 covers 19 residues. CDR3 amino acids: CASSKWTSGGSLHTDTQYF. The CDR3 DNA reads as TGTGCCAGCAGCAAGTGGACTAGCGGGGGGTCATTGCACACAGATACGCAGTATTTT.

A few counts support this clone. CDR3 sequence: CASSLARGFQTYNEQFF. The CDR3 DNA follows: TGTGCCAGCAGCTTAGCGCGAGGCTTCCAAACCTACAATGAGCAGTTCTTC. The genes are TRBV11-3 and TRBJ2-1; D is undetermined. The CDR3 consists of 17 residues. Trimming shortened V by 1 base and J by 2 bases, and 15 bases separated the two germline ends. Per germline, CDR1 SGHNT and CDR2 YENEEA.

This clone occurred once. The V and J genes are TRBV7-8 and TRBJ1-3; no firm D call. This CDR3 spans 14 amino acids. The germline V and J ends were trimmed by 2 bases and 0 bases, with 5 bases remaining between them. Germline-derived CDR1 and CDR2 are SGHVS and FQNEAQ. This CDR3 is CASSLRASGNTIYF. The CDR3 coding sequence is TGTGCCAGCAGCTTAAGAGCCTCTGGAAACACCATATATTTT.

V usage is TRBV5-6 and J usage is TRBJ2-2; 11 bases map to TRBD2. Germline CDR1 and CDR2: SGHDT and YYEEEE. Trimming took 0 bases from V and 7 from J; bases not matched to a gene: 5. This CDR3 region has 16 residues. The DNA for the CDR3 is TGTGCCAGCAGCTTGGGACTAGCGGGGTTTCACGGGGAGCTGTTTTTT. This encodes CASSLGLAGFHGELFF.

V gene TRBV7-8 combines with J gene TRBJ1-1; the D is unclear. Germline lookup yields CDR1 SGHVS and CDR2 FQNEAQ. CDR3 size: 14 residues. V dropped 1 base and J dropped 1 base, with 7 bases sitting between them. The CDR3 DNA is TGTGCCAGCAGCTTAGTCGAGCAGAACACTGAAGCTTTCTTT. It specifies CASSLVEQNTEAFF.

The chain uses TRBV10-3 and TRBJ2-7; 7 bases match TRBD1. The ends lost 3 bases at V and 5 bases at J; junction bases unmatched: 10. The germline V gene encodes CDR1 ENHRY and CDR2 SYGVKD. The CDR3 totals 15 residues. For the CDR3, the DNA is TGTGCCATCAGTGAACAAGGACAGGTAGTCGACGAGCAGTACTTC. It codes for CAISEQGQVVDEQYF.

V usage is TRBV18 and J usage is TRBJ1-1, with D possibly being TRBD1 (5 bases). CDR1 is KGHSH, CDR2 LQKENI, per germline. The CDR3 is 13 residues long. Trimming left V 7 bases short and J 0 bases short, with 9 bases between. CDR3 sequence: CASCDSMNTEAFF. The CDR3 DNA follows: TGTGCCAGCTGCGACAGCATGAACACTGAAGCTTTCTTT. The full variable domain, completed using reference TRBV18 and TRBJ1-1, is NAGVMQNPRHLVRRRGQEARLRCSPMKGHSHVYWYRQLPEEGLKFMVYLQKENIIDESGMPKERFSAEFPKEGPSILRIQQVVRGDSAAYFCASCDSMNTEAFFGQGTRLTVV.

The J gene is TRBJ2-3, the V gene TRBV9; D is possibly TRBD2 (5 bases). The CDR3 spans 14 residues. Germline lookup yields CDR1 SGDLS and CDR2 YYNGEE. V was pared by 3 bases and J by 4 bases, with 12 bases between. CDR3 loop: CASSARRAADTQYF. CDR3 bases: TGTGCCAGCAGCGCGAGGAGAGCGGCAGATACGCAGTATTTT. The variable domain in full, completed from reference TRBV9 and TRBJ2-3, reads DSGVTQTPKHLITATGQRVTLRCSPRSGDLSVYWYQQSLDQGLQFLIQYYNGEERAKGNILERFSAQQFPDLHSELNLSSLELGDSALYFCASSARRAADTQYFGPGTRLTVL.

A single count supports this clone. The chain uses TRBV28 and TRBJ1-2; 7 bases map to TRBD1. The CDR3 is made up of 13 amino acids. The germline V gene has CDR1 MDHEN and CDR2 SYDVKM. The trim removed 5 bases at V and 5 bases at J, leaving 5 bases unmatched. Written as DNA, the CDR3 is TGTGCCAGCAGTCAAAAACAGGGGTATGGCTACACCTTC. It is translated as CASSQKQGYGYTF.

In nucleotides, the CDR3 is TGTGCCAGCAGGCCTACTGGGGCCAACGTCCTGACTTTC. Translation: CASRPTGANVLTF. The chain employs TRBV27 and TRBJ2-6; no definite D call. Germline V lookup: CDR1 MNHEY, CDR2 SMNVEV (reference sequence). Trimming took off 6 bases at V and 2 bases at J, with 5 bases between the two ends. CDR3 length equals 13 residues.

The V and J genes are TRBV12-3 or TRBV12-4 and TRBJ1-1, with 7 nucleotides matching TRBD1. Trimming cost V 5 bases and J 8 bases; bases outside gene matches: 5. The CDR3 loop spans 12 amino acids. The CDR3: CASSIPGQEAFF. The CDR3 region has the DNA TGTGCCAGCAGTATTCCGGGACAGGAAGCTTTCTTT.

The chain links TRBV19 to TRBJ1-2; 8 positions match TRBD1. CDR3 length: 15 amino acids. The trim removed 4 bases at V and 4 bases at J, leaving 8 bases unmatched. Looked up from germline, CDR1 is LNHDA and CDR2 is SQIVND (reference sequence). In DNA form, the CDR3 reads TGTGCCAGTAGTACCGGACAGGGAGGTTTCTATGGCTACACCTTC. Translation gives CASSTGQGGFYGYTF.

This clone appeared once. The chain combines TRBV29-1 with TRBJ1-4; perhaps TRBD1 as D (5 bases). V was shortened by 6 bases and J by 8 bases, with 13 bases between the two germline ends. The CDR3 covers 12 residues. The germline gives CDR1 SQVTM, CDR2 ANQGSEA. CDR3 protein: CSVVGGEEKLFF. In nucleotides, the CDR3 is TGCAGCGTGGTGGGGGGTGAGGAAAAACTGTTTTTT. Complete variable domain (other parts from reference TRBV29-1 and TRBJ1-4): SAVISQKPSRDICQRGTSLTIQCQVDSQVTMMFWYRQQPGQSLTLIATANQGSEATYESGFVIDKFPISRPNLTFSTLTVSNMSPEDSSIYLCSVVGGEEKLFFGSGTQLSVL.

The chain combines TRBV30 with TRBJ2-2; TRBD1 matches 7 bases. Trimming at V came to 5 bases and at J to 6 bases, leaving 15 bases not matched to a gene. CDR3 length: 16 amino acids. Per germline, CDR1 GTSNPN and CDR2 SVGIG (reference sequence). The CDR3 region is CAWSRYRDSLPGELFF. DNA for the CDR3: TGTGCCTGGTCGCGTTACCGGGACAGTTTGCCCGGGGAGCTGTTTTTT.

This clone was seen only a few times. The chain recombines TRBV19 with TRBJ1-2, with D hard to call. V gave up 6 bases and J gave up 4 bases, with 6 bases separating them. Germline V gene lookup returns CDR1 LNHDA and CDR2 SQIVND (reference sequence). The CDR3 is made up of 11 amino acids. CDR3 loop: CASRLSYGYTF. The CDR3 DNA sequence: TGTGCCAGTAGGCTGAGCTATGGCTACACCTTC.

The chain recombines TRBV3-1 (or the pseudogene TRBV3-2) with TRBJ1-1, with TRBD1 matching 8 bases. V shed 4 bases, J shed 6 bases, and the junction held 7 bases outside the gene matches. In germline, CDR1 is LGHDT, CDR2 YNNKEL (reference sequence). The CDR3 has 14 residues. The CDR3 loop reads CASSLGTGLPEAFF. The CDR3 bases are TGTGCCAGCAGCCTTGGGACAGGATTACCTGAAGCTTTCTTT.

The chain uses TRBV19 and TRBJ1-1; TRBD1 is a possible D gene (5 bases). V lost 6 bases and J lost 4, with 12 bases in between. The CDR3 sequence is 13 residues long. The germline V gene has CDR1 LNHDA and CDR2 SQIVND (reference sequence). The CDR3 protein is CASRDIGGTEAFF. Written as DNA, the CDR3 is TGTGCCAGTAGGGACATAGGCGGCACTGAAGCTTTCTTT.

Written as DNA, the CDR3 is TGTGCCAGCAGCCGAGACACCTACAGGGCGGACACCGGGGAGCTGTTTTTT. Translated: CASSRDTYRADTGELFF. The genes are TRBV7-8 and TRBJ2-2, with D perhaps TRBD1 (6 bases). Germline values: CDR1 SGHVS, CDR2 FQNEAQ. V lost 5 bases to trimming and J lost 3 bases, with 19 bases between them. The CDR3 runs 17 residues.

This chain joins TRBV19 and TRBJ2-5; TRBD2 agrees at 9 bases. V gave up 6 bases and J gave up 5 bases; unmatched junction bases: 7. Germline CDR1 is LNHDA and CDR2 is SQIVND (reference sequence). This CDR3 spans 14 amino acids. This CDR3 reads CASRLAGAGETQYF. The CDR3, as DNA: TGTGCCAGTAGGTTAGCGGGGGCAGGGGAGACCCAGTACTTC.

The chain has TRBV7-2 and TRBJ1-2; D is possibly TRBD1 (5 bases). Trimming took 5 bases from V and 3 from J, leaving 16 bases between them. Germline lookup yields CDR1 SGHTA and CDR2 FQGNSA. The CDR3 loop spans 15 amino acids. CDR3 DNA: TGTGCCAGCAGCCCCATGGGGGGTATCGACTATGGCTACACCTTC. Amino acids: CASSPMGGIDYGYTF. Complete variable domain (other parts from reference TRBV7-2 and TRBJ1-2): GAGVSQSPSNKVTEKGKDVELRCDPISGHTALYWYRQSLGQGLEFLIYFQGNSAPDKSGLPSDRFSAERTGGSVSTLTIQRTQQEDSAVYLCASSPMGGIDYGYTFGSGTRLTVV.

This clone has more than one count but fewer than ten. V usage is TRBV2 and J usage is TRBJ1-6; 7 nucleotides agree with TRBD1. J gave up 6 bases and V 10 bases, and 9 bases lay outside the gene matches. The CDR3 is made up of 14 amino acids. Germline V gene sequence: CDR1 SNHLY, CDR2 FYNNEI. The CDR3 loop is CATQRGQINSPLHF. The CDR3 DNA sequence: TGTGCCACCCAGAGGGGGCAGATTAATTCACCCCTCCACTTT.

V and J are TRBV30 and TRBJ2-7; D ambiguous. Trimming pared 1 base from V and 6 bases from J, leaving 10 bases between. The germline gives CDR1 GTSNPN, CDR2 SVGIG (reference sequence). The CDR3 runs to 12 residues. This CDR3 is CAWSGSSGEQYF. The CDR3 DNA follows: TGTGCCTGGAGTGGAAGTTCGGGCGAGCAGTACTTC.

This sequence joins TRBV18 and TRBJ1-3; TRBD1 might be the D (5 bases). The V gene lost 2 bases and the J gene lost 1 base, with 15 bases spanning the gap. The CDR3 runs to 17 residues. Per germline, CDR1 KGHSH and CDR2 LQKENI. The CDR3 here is CASSPSQGLVSGNTIYF. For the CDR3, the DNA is TGTGCCAGCTCACCATCGCAGGGATTAGTATCTGGAAACACCATATATTTT.

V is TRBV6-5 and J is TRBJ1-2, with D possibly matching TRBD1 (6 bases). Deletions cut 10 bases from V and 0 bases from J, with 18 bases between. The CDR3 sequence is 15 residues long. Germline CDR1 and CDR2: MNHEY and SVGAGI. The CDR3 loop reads CAIPRLGATNYGYTF. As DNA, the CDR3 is TGTGCCATCCCCCGGCTGGGGGCCACTAACTATGGCTACACCTTC.

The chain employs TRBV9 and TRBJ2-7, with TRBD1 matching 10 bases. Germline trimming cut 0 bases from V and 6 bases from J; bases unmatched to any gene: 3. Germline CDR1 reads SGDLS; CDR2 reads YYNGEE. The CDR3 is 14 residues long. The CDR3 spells CASSVGDRGTEQYF. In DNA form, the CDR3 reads TGTGCCAGCAGCGTAGGGGACAGGGGAACCGAGCAGTACTTC.

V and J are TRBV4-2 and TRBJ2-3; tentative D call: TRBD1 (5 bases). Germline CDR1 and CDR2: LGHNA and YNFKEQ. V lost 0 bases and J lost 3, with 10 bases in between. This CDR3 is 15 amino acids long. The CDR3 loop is CASSQDQGGTDTQYF. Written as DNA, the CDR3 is TGTGCCAGCAGCCAAGATCAGGGTGGGACAGATACGCAGTATTTT.